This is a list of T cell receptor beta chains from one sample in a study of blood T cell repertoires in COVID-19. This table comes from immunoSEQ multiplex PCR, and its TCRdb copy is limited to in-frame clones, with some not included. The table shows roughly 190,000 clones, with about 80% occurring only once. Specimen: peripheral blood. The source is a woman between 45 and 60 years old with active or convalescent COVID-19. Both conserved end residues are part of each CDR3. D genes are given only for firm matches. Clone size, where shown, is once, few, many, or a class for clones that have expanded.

CDR3nt: TGTGCCAGCAGAGGGGGCGCGGGGGATACGCAGTATTTT; CDR3aa: CASRGGAGDTQYF; v_gene: TRBV6-6; d_gene: .; abundance: .; j_gene: TRBJ2-3
CDR3nt: TGCGCCAGCAGCCAAGTCCGAGGTAGCACAGATACGCAGTATTTT; CDR3aa: CASSQVRGSTDTQYF; v_gene: TRBV4-3; d_gene: .; abundance: .; j_gene: TRBJ2-3
CDR3nt: TGTGCCAGCAGCTTAGTAGGGGTTGGCTCACCCCTCCACTTT; CDR3aa: CASSLVGVGSPLHF; v_gene: TRBV11-2; d_gene: .; abundance: .; j_gene: TRBJ1-6
CDR3nt: TGCAGTGCTAGCCCCATAGAGACCCAGTACTTC; CDR3aa: CSASPIETQYF; v_gene: TRBV20-1; d_gene: .; abundance: .; j_gene: TRBJ2-5
CDR3nt: TGTGCCAGCAGCCCGAGTTGGGGTAGGGGCCTGGCAGATACGCAGTATTTT; CDR3aa: CASSPSWGRGLADTQYF; v_gene: TRBV7-2; d_gene: .; abundance: .; j_gene: TRBJ2-3
CDR3nt: TGTGCCAGCAGCCGCATAGGGGCGGACTATGGCTACACCTTC; CDR3aa: CASSRIGADYGYTF; v_gene: TRBV5-6; d_gene: .; abundance: .; j_gene: TRBJ1-2
CDR3nt: TGTGCCAGCTCACCAGCGAACAGCCAAGAGACCCAGTACTTC; CDR3aa: CASSPANSQETQYF; v_gene: TRBV18; d_gene: .; abundance: .; j_gene: TRBJ2-5
CDR3nt: TGTGCCAGCAGCTTAATAGGGGGAGCCAATGAGCAGTTCTTC; CDR3aa: CASSLIGGANEQFF; v_gene: TRBV7-3; d_gene: .; abundance: .; j_gene: TRBJ2-1
CDR3nt: TGTGCCAACGGGGACAGGGAGACGAATGGCTACACCTTC; CDR3aa: CANGDRETNGYTF; v_gene: TRBV27; d_gene: TRBD1; abundance: .; j_gene: TRBJ1-2
CDR3nt: TGTGCCAGCAGCCCCGGGACAGGGGTCAATGAAAAACTGTTTTTT; CDR3aa: CASSPGTGVNEKLFF; v_gene: TRBV7-9; d_gene: TRBD1; abundance: .; j_gene: TRBJ1-4
CDR3nt: TGTGCCAGTAGTCCTGACAGGGGAATATACAATGAGCAGTTCTTC; CDR3aa: CASSPDRGIYNEQFF; v_gene: TRBV19; d_gene: TRBD1; abundance: .; j_gene: TRBJ2-1
CDR3nt: TGTGCCTGGAGGAGACTCACAAACACTGAAGCTTTCTTT; CDR3aa: CAWRRLTNTEAFF; v_gene: TRBV30; d_gene: .; abundance: many; j_gene: TRBJ1-1
CDR3nt: TGTGCCAGCAGCTTGGTAGCGGGGGTCCATGAGCAGTTCTTC; CDR3aa: CASSLVAGVHEQFF; v_gene: TRBV11-2; d_gene: TRBD2; abundance: .; j_gene: TRBJ2-1
CDR3nt: TGTGCCAGCAGTTACGACCCCGGGACAGGGGGAAAGGAGCAGTACTTC; CDR3aa: CASSYDPGTGGKEQYF; v_gene: TRBV6-5; d_gene: TRBD1; abundance: .; j_gene: TRBJ2-7
CDR3nt: TGTGCCAGCAGTTCAGGAGGGCAGGGCTCTGGAAACACCATATATTTT; CDR3aa: CASSSGGQGSGNTIYF; v_gene: TRBV28; d_gene: .; abundance: .; j_gene: TRBJ1-3
CDR3nt: TGTGCCAGCTCACCTGTCGGGACTAGCGGGACCGGGGAGCTGTTTTTT; CDR3aa: CASSPVGTSGTGELFF; v_gene: TRBV18; d_gene: TRBD2; abundance: .; j_gene: TRBJ2-2
CDR3nt: TGTGCCAGCAGCCCACCGGGACACAATCCCCTCCACTTT; CDR3aa: CASSPPGHNPLHF; v_gene: TRBV12-3/TRBV12-4; d_gene: .; abundance: once; j_gene: TRBJ1-6
CDR3nt: TGTGCCAGCACCTCAATGAGAGTCGTCGGTCAGCAGTTCTTC; CDR3aa: CASTSMRVVGQQFF; v_gene: TRBV28; d_gene: .; abundance: .; j_gene: TRBJ2-1
CDR3nt: TGTGCCAGCAGCTTCACAGGGAGGGGTGAAAAACTGTTTTTT; CDR3aa: CASSFTGRGEKLFF; v_gene: TRBV7-2; d_gene: .; abundance: .; j_gene: TRBJ1-4
CDR3nt: TGCGCCAGCAGCTCTAAACCGGGACAGGTGGGAGGTTCTGGGGCCAACGTCCTGACTTTC; CDR3aa: CASSSKPGQVGGSGANVLTF; v_gene: TRBV5-1; d_gene: TRBD1; abundance: .; j_gene: TRBJ2-6
CDR3nt: TGTGCCTGGAACTCCGGGACAGGGAATTCACCCCTCCACTTT; CDR3aa: CAWNSGTGNSPLHF; v_gene: TRBV30; d_gene: TRBD1; abundance: .; j_gene: TRBJ1-6
CDR3nt: TGTGCCAGCTCCGGAGGCAGCGGGGGGGCCTACGAGCAGTACTTC; CDR3aa: CASSGGSGGAYEQYF; v_gene: TRBV2; d_gene: TRBD2; abundance: .; j_gene: TRBJ2-7
CDR3nt: TGTGCCAGCAGCCAAGACCGGGCCCAGCGGGGTAGCACAGATACGCAGTATTTT; CDR3aa: CASSQDRAQRGSTDTQYF; v_gene: TRBV4-2; d_gene: TRBD2; abundance: .; j_gene: TRBJ2-3
CDR3nt: TGTGCCAGCACAAGTGGAGTCAGCACAGATACGCAGTATTTT; CDR3aa: CASTSGVSTDTQYF; v_gene: TRBV11-2; d_gene: .; abundance: .; j_gene: TRBJ2-3
CDR3nt: TGTGCCAGCAGCGCGACTAGCGGGTTCTACAATGAGCAGTTCTTC; CDR3aa: CASSATSGFYNEQFF; v_gene: TRBV7-2; d_gene: TRBD2; abundance: .; j_gene: TRBJ2-1
CDR3nt: TGTGCCAGCAGTTACTCGGAGGGGGCGAGATCACCCCTCCACTTT; CDR3aa: CASSYSEGARSPLHF; v_gene: TRBV6-2/TRBV6-3; d_gene: TRBD1; abundance: .; j_gene: TRBJ1-6
CDR3nt: TGTGCCAGCCGAGCTGGGACAGGACCCTATGGCTACACCTTC; CDR3aa: CASRAGTGPYGYTF; v_gene: TRBV27; d_gene: TRBD1; abundance: .; j_gene: TRBJ1-2
CDR3nt: TGTGCCAGCGAACCGACAGGGCGCACAGATACGCAGTATTTT; CDR3aa: CASEPTGRTDTQYF; v_gene: TRBV7-2; d_gene: TRBD1; abundance: once; j_gene: TRBJ2-3
CDR3nt: TGTGCCAGCAGCCAACTGAGCACAGATACGCAGTATTTT; CDR3aa: CASSQLSTDTQYF; v_gene: TRBV3-1/TRBV3-2; d_gene: .; abundance: .; j_gene: TRBJ2-3
CDR3nt: TGTGCCAGCCGTTCCTCGGGCTACACCTTC; CDR3aa: CASRSSGYTF; v_gene: TRBV28; d_gene: .; abundance: .; j_gene: TRBJ1-2
CDR3nt: TGTGCCAGCAGTCCTCGCAGGGCTGGCTACACCTTC; CDR3aa: CASSPRRAGYTF; v_gene: TRBV12-3/TRBV12-4; d_gene: .; abundance: .; j_gene: TRBJ1-2
CDR3nt: TGTGCCAGCAGTGCTTCCGGGACTTACACCGGGGAGCTGTTTTTT; CDR3aa: CASSASGTYTGELFF; v_gene: TRBV6-2/TRBV6-3; d_gene: .; abundance: .; j_gene: TRBJ2-2
CDR3nt: TGTGCCAGCAGCCCGACTAGCGGGAGTCTTAGGAATGAGCAGTTCTTC; CDR3aa: CASSPTSGSLRNEQFF; v_gene: TRBV2; d_gene: TRBD2; abundance: few; j_gene: TRBJ2-1
CDR3nt: TGTGCCAGCAGCCCCACCGGGGGGGGTCCAGATACGCAGTATTTT; CDR3aa: CASSPTGGGPDTQYF; v_gene: TRBV7-2; d_gene: TRBD2; abundance: .; j_gene: TRBJ2-3
CDR3nt: TGTGCTAGTGGTTTGCGGACAGCCAATGAGCAGTTCTTC; CDR3aa: CASGLRTANEQFF; v_gene: TRBV12-5; d_gene: .; abundance: once; j_gene: TRBJ2-1
CDR3nt: TGTGCCAGCAGTTACCGGGCGGGGGCCAACACCGGGGAGCTGTTTTTT; CDR3aa: CASSYRAGANTGELFF; v_gene: TRBV6-5; d_gene: .; abundance: .; j_gene: TRBJ2-2
CDR3nt: TGTGCCAGCAGCTTAAGGGGACAGACCTACAATGAGCAGTTCTTC; CDR3aa: CASSLRGQTYNEQFF; v_gene: TRBV11-2; d_gene: TRBD1; abundance: .; j_gene: TRBJ2-1
CDR3nt: TGTGCCAGTCAACAGGGCCCTTCCTACAATGAGCAGTTCTTC; CDR3aa: CASQQGPSYNEQFF; v_gene: TRBV6-6; d_gene: .; abundance: .; j_gene: TRBJ2-1
CDR3nt: TGTGCCAGCAGTTACGTCCAGGGCTATGGCTACACCTTC; CDR3aa: CASSYVQGYGYTF; v_gene: TRBV6-5; d_gene: .; abundance: .; j_gene: TRBJ1-2
CDR3nt: TGTGCCAGCAGCTCTTTTCGGGCCCAGCATTTT; CDR3aa: CASSSFRAQHF; v_gene: TRBV5-6; d_gene: .; abundance: .; j_gene: TRBJ1-5